This T cell receptor beta chain was retrieved from a study of neurological immune-mediated disorders. This clonotype was recorded many times. Per germline, CDR1 SGHTA and CDR2 FQGNSA. Trimming took off 8 bases at V and 0 bases at J, with 11 bases between the two ends. The CDR3 consists of 15 residues. A single record per CDR3 protein comes from TCRdb applying MiXCR to the 5' RACE reads. The sample yields 80,000 to 100,000 distinct CDR3 sequences, 3.5% seen once. The source is a woman between 45 and 60 years old with multiple sclerosis. The gene calls are TRBV7-2 and TRBJ1-6; D is unresolved. Specimen: PBMCs. The CDR3 nucleotides read TGTGCCAGCCAGGTTGAGAGCTCCTATAATTCACCCCTCCACTTT. Amino acids: CASQVESSYNSPLHF.